One sample yielded the 8 T cell receptor beta chains listed below, sequenced in a study of PD-L1 blockade in urothelial cancer. Documented time point: peripheral blood 6 weeks after treatment start. The protocol was immunoSEQ multiplex PCR, while the TCRdb copy is restricted to in-frame clones and leaves out a portion. The repertoire holds tens of thousands of clones, with about 85% as singletons. This specimen consisted of PBMCs, obtained around atezolizumab (anti-PD-L1) treatment. These TCRs come from a middle-aged man with urothelial cancer.

The chain couples TRBV7-8 to TRBJ1-1; no clear D. This CDR3 has 11 amino acids. The V end was cut by 3 bases, the J end by 4 bases, with 3 bases between. Per germline, CDR1 SGHVS and CDR2 FQNEAQ. This CDR3 reads CASSFLTEAFF. CDR3 DNA sequence: TGTGCCAGCAGCTTCCTCACTGAAGCTTTCTTT.

This clone occurred once. V gene TRBV7-8 combines with J gene TRBJ2-1; 8 bases map to TRBD2. The CDR3 loop spans 18 amino acids. The J segment lost 0 bases and the V segment lost 5 bases, leaving 12 bases of the junction unmatched. CDR1 and CDR2 (germline): SGHVS, FQNEAQ. Here the CDR3 reads CASSMRLAPQGSYNEQFF. DNA for the CDR3: TGTGCCAGCAGCATGAGACTAGCGCCACAGGGCTCCTACAATGAGCAGTTCTTC.

This clone showed up just once. The chain couples TRBV2 to TRBJ2-2; 9 bases are shared with TRBD2. The germline V gene has CDR1 SNHLY and CDR2 FYNNEI. CDR3 size: 14 residues. The trim removed 8 bases at V and 7 bases at J, leaving 8 bases unmatched. The CDR3 sequence: CASGTGLAGGELFF. In DNA form, the CDR3 reads TGTGCCAGCGGAACGGGACTAGCTGGCGGGGAGCTGTTTTTT.

As regards this clone: The junction shows a germline mismatch at one end, possibly a read error. V is TRBV15 and J is TRBJ2-5, with a tentative D call TRBD1 (6 bases). This CDR3 is built from 13 residues. Germline V gene sequence: CDR1 LNHNV, CDR2 YYDKDF (reference sequence). CDR3 DNA sequence: TGTGCCACCAACAGACAGGCGAAAGAGACCCAGTACTTC. This sequence encodes CATNRQAKETQYF.

The V and J genes are TRBV18 and TRBJ1-5; TRBD1 aligns across 9 bases. V was clipped by 4 bases and J by 7 bases; unmatched bases: 5. Looked up from germline, CDR1 is KGHSH and CDR2 is LQKENI. The CDR3 has 14 amino acids. Written as DNA, the CDR3 is TGTGCCAGCTCACGGGACAGGGAAAGGCAGCCCCAGCATTTT. It is translated as CASSRDRERQPQHF.

As concerns this clone: The junction and the germline gene differ at one end; a read error may be behind it. The rearrangement links TRBV12-5 to TRBJ2-7; 7 positions agree with TRBD1. The CDR3 covers 11 residues. Germline values: CDR1 LGHNT, CDR2 FRNRAP. The CDR3, as DNA: TGTGCTAGTGGTTTGGACAGGGGAAAAAGGTTC. Translating it yields CASGLDRGKRF.

The rearrangement joins TRBV5-1 to TRBJ1-1, with 8 bases that match TRBD1. Germline lookup yields CDR1 SGHRS and CDR2 YFSETQ. CDR3 size: 16 residues. V was clipped by 3 bases and J by 4 bases; unmatched bases: 11. CDR3 loop: CASSSRQGRKGTEAFF. CDR3 nucleotides: TGCGCCAGCAGCTCGCGACAGGGGAGGAAGGGCACTGAAGCTTTCTTT.

This chain uses TRBV14 with TRBJ1-2; D not resolved. The CDR3 contains 13 residues. Deletions cut 1 base from V and 5 bases from J, with 8 bases between. From germline, CDR1 is SGHDN and CDR2 FVKESK. CDR3 loop: CASSQVGPYGYTF. The DNA for the CDR3 is TGTGCCAGCAGCCAAGTCGGTCCTTATGGCTACACCTTC.